This T cell receptor beta chain was sequenced during a study of metastatic and nonmetastatic thyroid tumors. Study-wide results and limits: Significantly greater TCR beta diversity was reportedly found in malignant thyroid tumors than in benign nodules (in blood and tumor).

CDR1 and CDR2 from the germline V gene are MGHRA and YSYEKL. This CDR3 comprises 15 residues. In the original analysis: Clinicopathological groups of papillary thyroid cancer showed CDR3 differences that were used to build a distant-metastasis classifier. TCRdb re-processed the PCR reads through MiXCR. Clone size and V and J calls follow TCRdb, not the original study. The sample consists of almost 35,000 clones, around 17% of them appearing once. This clone was recorded many times. The antigen remains undetermined. One end of the junction varies from germline; a read error may be responsible. Among the patients, none had received any treatment before thyroid surgery.

Sequenced: blood. The V and J genes are TRBV4-1 and TRBJ1-4; 12 positions agree with TRBD1. The sequence was collected from a female donor with papillary thyroid cancer or a benign thyroid nodule (not recorded which). Some clones in this sample may be carry-over from other donors' samples. For the CDR3, the DNA is TGCGTCAGCAGCCAAGGGGACAGGGGGCATGAAAAACTGCTTTTT. As protein: CVSSQGDRGHEKLLF.